A selection of T cell receptor beta chains follows, all from one sample in a study of long-term antiretroviral therapy in people with HIV. The repertoire was sequenced with immunoSEQ multiplex PCR; TCRdb's copy has only in-frame clones and lacks some. In the table there are tens of thousands of clones, about 77% of which are singletons. The sample was unsorted PBMCs, taken 0.5 years after starting antiretroviral therapy. The receptors stem from a woman in her forties with HIV. Each CDR3 is given with its conserved first and last residue. The D gene is left open where the match is weak. Some rows have no size entry. The others give once, few or many, or a class for an expanded clone.

v_call	j_call	d_call	clone_size	cdr3_aa	cdr3_nt
TRBV5-1	TRBJ2-7	-	few	CASRIDSYEQYF	TGCGCCAGCAGAATTGATTCTTACGAGCAGTACTTC
TRBV5-5	TRBJ1-2	TRBD1	-	CASSNRGGGYTF	TGTGCCAGCAGCAACAGGGGAGGTGGCTACACCTTC
TRBV9	TRBJ1-3	-	-	CASSASTDGNTIYF	TGTGCCAGCAGCGCTTCGACGGACGGAAACACCATATATTTT
TRBV7-9	TRBJ2-1	-	-	CASSSRLGLKNNEQFF	TGTGCCAGCAGCTCACGCCTTGGACTAAAAAACAATGAGCAGTTCTTC
TRBV4-3	TRBJ1-2	-	few	CASSRTGTVYGYTF	TGCGCCAGCAGCCGAACCGGGACTGTTTATGGCTACACCTTC
TRBV6-1	TRBJ2-7	-	-	CASSEEGRTEQYF	TGTGCCAGCAGTGAAGAGGGCAGAACCGAGCAGTACTTC
TRBV7-9	TRBJ2-1	TRBD2	-	CASSLPSGGRYNEQFF	TGTGCCAGCAGCTTACCTAGCGGGGGGAGATACAATGAGCAGTTCTTC
TRBV6-1	TRBJ2-3	TRBD1	-	CASSHQGALTDTQYF	TGTGCCAGCAGTCATCAGGGGGCCCTCACAGATACGCAGTATTTT
TRBV27	TRBJ1-2	-	-	CASSRRRDFYGYTF	TGTGCCAGCAGTAGGCGAAGGGATTTCTATGGCTACACCTTC
TRBV4-3	TRBJ2-3	TRBD2	-	CASSQERLAGAGTDTQYF	TGCGCCAGCAGCCAAGAACGCCTAGCGGGGGCGGGGACAGATACGCAGTATTTT
TRBV11-3	TRBJ2-7	TRBD1	-	CASSEGDRDFEQYF	TGTGCCAGCAGCGAGGGGGACAGGGATTTCGAGCAGTACTTC
TRBV29-1	TRBJ1-2	-	-	CSVGYRKANYGYTF	TGCAGCGTTGGTTACAGGAAAGCTAACTATGGCTACACCTTC
TRBV5-1	TRBJ2-5	TRBD2	-	CASSLGLAGQETQYF	TGCGCCAGCAGCTTGGGGCTAGCGGGCCAAGAGACCCAGTACTTC
TRBV14	TRBJ2-3	TRBD2	-	CASSPRGSRGGSTDTQYF	TGTGCCAGCAGCCCCCGGGGCTCTCGGGGGGGCAGCACAGATACGCAGTATTTT
TRBV7-9	TRBJ2-7	-	few	CASSSPQGPYEQYF	TGTGCCAGCAGCTCTCCACAGGGTCCCTACGAGCAGTACTTC
TRBV5-4	TRBJ1-1	TRBD1	-	CASSLEGQGTEAFF	TGTGCCAGCAGCTTGGAAGGACAGGGAACTGAAGCTTTCTTT
TRBV7-3	TRBJ2-1	-	-	CASSETGNYNEQFF	TGTGCCAGCAGCGAAACGGGCAACTACAATGAGCAGTTCTTC
TRBV7-6	TRBJ2-5	-	-	CASSLVVGGLQETQYF	TGTGCCAGCAGCTTAGTTGTCGGGGGGCTTCAAGAGACCCAGTACTTC
TRBV5-1	TRBJ2-3	-	-	CASSMESSTDTQYF	TGCGCCAGCAGCATGGAGTCTAGCACAGATACGCAGTATTTT
TRBV7-3	TRBJ1-2	TRBD1	-	CASSSGQGDYGYTF	TGTGCCAGCAGCTCCGGACAGGGAGACTATGGCTACACCTTC
TRBV6-4	TRBJ1-2	-	-	CASSDSFGTYGYTF	TGTGCCAGCAGTGACTCGTTCGGTACCTATGGCTACACCTTC
TRBV12-5	TRBJ1-1	TRBD1	-	CASGLVRKGATEAFF	TGTGCTAGTGGTTTGGTACGAAAGGGGGCCACTGAAGCTTTCTTT